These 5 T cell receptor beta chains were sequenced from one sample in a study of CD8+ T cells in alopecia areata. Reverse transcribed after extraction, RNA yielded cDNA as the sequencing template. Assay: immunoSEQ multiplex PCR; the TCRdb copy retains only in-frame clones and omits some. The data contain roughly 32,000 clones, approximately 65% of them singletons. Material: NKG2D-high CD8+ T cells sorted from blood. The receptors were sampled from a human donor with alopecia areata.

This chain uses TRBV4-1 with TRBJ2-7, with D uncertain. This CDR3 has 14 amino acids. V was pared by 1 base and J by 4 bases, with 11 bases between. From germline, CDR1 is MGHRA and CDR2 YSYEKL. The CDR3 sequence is CASSQVWADYEQYF. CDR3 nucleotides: TGCGCCAGCAGCCAAGTTTGGGCAGATTACGAGCAGTACTTC.

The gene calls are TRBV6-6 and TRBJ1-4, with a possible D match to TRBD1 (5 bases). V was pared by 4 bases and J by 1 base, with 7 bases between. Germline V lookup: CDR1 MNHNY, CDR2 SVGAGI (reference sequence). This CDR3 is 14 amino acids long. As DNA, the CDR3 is TGTGCCAGCAGTTGGGACGGAACTAATGAAAAACTGTTTTTT. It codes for CASSWDGTNEKLFF.

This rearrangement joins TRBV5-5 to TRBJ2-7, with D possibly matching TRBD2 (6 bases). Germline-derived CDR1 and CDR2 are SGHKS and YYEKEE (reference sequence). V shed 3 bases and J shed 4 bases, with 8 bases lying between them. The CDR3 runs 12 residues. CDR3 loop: CASSSGGYEQYF. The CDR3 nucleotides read TGTGCCAGCAGCTCCGGGGGATACGAGCAGTACTTC. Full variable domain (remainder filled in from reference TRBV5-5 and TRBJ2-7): DAGVTQSPTHLIKTRGQQVTLRCSPISGHKSVSWYQQVLGQGPQFIFQYYEKEERGRGNFPDRFSARQFPNYSSELNVNALLLGDSALYLCASSSGGYEQYFGPGTRLTVT.

The CDR3 reads CASRPRGGGDGQYF. CDR3 coding DNA: TGTGCCAGCAGACCACGCGGAGGGGGGGATGGGCAGTACTTC. The chain joins TRBV27 to TRBJ2-7; possibly TRBD2 for D (7 bases). V lost 6 bases and J 9 bases, leaving 21 bases between the germline ends. Germline CDR1 and CDR2: MNHEY and SMNVEV (reference sequence). The CDR3 contains 14 residues.

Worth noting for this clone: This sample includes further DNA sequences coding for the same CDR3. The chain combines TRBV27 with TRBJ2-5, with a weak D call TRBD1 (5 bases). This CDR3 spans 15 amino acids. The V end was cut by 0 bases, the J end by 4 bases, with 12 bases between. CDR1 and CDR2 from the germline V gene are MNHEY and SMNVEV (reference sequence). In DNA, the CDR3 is TGTGCCAGCAGTTTATCGCCCGACAGAAGAGAGACCCAGTACTTC. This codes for CASSLSPDRRETQYF.